The next 32 T cell receptor beta chains were all read from a single sample in a study of shared clonotypes between healthy human individuals. Sequencing used immunoSEQ multiplex PCR; TCRdb keeps in-frame clones, though not all of them. The data show under 600,000 clones, approximately 79% seen once. Source material: PBMCs. Receptors were obtained from a middle-aged woman in good health. Some clones in this sample may be carry-over from other donors' samples.

V and J are TRBV11-2 and TRBJ2-2; 7 nucleotides line up with TRBD2. Per the germline V gene, CDR1 is SGHAT and CDR2 is FQNNGV. The ends lost 0 bases at V and 6 bases at J; junction bases unmatched: 7. The CDR3 spans 16 residues. The CDR3 region is CASSLELKTSSGELFF. The CDR3 region has the DNA TGTGCCAGCAGCTTAGAACTGAAGACTAGCTCCGGGGAGCTGTTTTTT.

This sequence joins TRBV6-4 and TRBJ2-3, with D possibly TRBD2 on 6 matching bases. V lost 0 bases and J 4 bases, leaving 8 bases between the germline ends. The CDR3 covers 14 residues. Germline V lookup: CDR1 MRHNA, CDR2 SNTAGT. The CDR3 DNA reads as TGTGCCAGCAGTGACTCATCGGGGGCAGATACGCAGTATTTT. As protein: CASSDSSGADTQYF.

This clone was observed a single time. V is TRBV10-3 and J is TRBJ2-5; D tentatively reads TRBD1 or TRBD2 (5 bases each). Germline V gene sequence: CDR1 ENHRY, CDR2 SYGVKD. This CDR3 contains 15 residues. Trimming pared 6 bases from V and 0 bases from J, leaving 14 bases between. For the CDR3, the DNA is TGTGCCATCAGCCACACCGGGGCCCACCAAGAGACCCAGTACTTC. Translation gives CAISHTGAHQETQYF.

The chain recombines TRBV7-3 with TRBJ2-5; 9 nucleotides match TRBD1. This CDR3 spans 14 amino acids. J lost 5 bases, V lost 5 bases, and 6 bases had no gene match. Germline CDR1 and CDR2: SGHTA and FQGTGA. The CDR3 DNA reads as TGTGCCAGCAGCCCAGGGACAGGGTTGGAGACCCAGTACTTC. This gives the protein CASSPGTGLETQYF.

This clone was found a few times. Other DNA sequences in the same sample also yield this CDR3. This chain uses TRBV14 with TRBJ2-1; D is possibly TRBD1 (6 bases). Looked up from germline, CDR1 is SGHDN and CDR2 is FVKESK. The CDR3 is made up of 14 amino acids. The germline V and J ends were trimmed by 0 bases and 7 bases, with 10 bases remaining between them. CDR3 coding DNA: TGTGCCAGCAGCCAAGACAGGGGATGGAATGAGCAGTTCTTC. It codes for CASSQDRGWNEQFF. Combining the CDR3 with reference TRBV14 and TRBJ2-1 gives the whole variable domain EAGVTQFPSHSVIEKGQTVTLRCDPISGHDNLYWYRRVMGKEIKFLLHFVKESKQDESGMPNNRFLAERTGGTYSTLKVQPAELEDSGVYFCASSQDRGWNEQFFGPGTRLTVL.

The chain combines TRBV10-3 with TRBJ2-1; 9 positions agree with TRBD1. Germline values: CDR1 ENHRY, CDR2 SYGVKD. CDR3 length: 14 amino acids. The V segment lost 6 bases and the J segment 2 bases; nucleotides outside the gene matches: 2. As DNA, the CDR3 is TGTGCCATCAGCCGGGACAGGGCCTACAATGAGCAGTTCTTC. Its translation is CAISRDRAYNEQFF.

This clone has only a few counts. This sequence may be a read error, since a much larger clone differs from it by one base. The CDR3 DNA follows: TGTGCCAGCAGCCCGGGACAGGGGGTTGGAGCTTTCTTT. It specifies CASSPGQGVGAFF. This chain links TRBV11-2 with TRBJ1-1; TRBD1 matches at 11 bases. CDR3 size: 13 residues. Germline assignment: CDR1 SGHAT and CDR2 FQNNGV. The V and J ends lost 5 bases and 10 bases, in that order; junction bases with no gene match: 6.

The chain recombines TRBV6-4 with TRBJ1-3; D is undetermined. Per the germline V gene, CDR1 is MRHNA and CDR2 is SNTAGT. Trimming stripped 2 bases from V and 3 bases from J, with 11 bases between. The CDR3 runs to 15 residues. In DNA, the CDR3 is TGTGCCAGCAGTGACGCCAGGCGTGTTGGAAACACCATATATTTT. This codes for CASSDARRVGNTIYF.

A remark on this clone: The same CDR3 is also encoded by other DNA sequences in this sample. The rearrangement uses TRBV7-3 and TRBJ1-1; no clear D gene. CDR1 and CDR2 (germline): SGHTA, FQGTGA. The V end lost 0 bases, the J end lost 1 base, and 3 bases lay between the germline ends. This CDR3 comprises 13 residues. CDR3 loop: CASSLTANTEAFF. CDR3 DNA: TGTGCCAGCAGCTTAACCGCGAACACTGAAGCTTTCTTT.

The chain is built from TRBV9 and TRBJ2-5; the match to TRBD2 covers 7 bases. This CDR3 spans 15 amino acids. The V segment lost 0 bases and the J segment 1 base; nucleotides outside the gene matches: 3. Germline CDR1 and CDR2: SGDLS and YYNGEE. This CDR3 is CASSVVGGTQETQYF. The DNA of the CDR3 is TGTGCCAGCAGCGTAGTGGGGGGGACCCAAGAGACCCAGTACTTC.

This chain links TRBV4-3 with TRBJ2-5; TRBD2 matches at 7 bases. CDR3 length: 14 amino acids. Per the germline V gene, CDR1 is LGHNA and CDR2 is YSLEER. Germline trimming cut 0 bases from V and 4 bases from J; bases unmatched to any gene: 2. The chain's CDR3 is CASSQDTGGETQYF. In nucleotides, the CDR3 is TGCGCCAGCAGCCAAGATACGGGGGGAGAGACCCAGTACTTC.

The chain has TRBV28 and TRBJ2-7; D unclear. This CDR3 has 14 amino acids. The germline gives CDR1 MDHEN, CDR2 SYDVKM. V was shortened by 7 bases and J by 10 bases, with 23 bases between the two germline ends. In DNA form, the CDR3 reads TGTGCCAGCATTTCCCGAAAGACACCTTTGAAACAGTACTTC. This translates into CASISRKTPLKQYF. Full variable domain (rest looked up from reference TRBV28 and TRBJ2-7): DVKVTQSSRYLVKRTGEKVFLECVQDMDHENMFWYRQDPGLGLRLIYFSYDVKMKEKGDIPEGYSVSREKKERFSLILESASTNQTSMYLCASISRKTPLKQYFGPGTRLTVT.

This chain uses TRBV14 with TRBJ2-5; unclear D gene. V dropped 1 base and J dropped 1 base, with 10 bases sitting between them. CDR3 length: 15 residues. CDR1 is SGHDN, CDR2 FVKESK, per germline. The DNA of the CDR3 is TGTGCCAGCAGCCAAGGCCGAGCGTTCCAAGAGACCCAGTACTTC. Translated, it gives CASSQGRAFQETQYF.

V usage is TRBV5-4 and J usage is TRBJ2-2, with a tentative D call TRBD1 (5 bases). CDR1 SGHNT and CDR2 YYREEE come from the germline V gene (reference sequence). V shed 4 bases and J shed 3 bases, with 10 bases lying between them. CDR3 length equals 14 residues. The CDR3 sequence is CASSRDRYTGELFF. CDR3 nucleotide sequence: TGTGCCAGCAGCAGAGACAGATACACCGGGGAGCTGTTTTTT.

This rearrangement joins TRBV9 to TRBJ2-7, with 8 bases lining up with TRBD2. The length of the CDR3 is 16 residues. The J segment lost 5 bases and the V segment lost 4 bases, leaving 14 bases of the junction unmatched. Germline assignment: CDR1 SGDLS and CDR2 YYNGEE. DNA of the CDR3: TGTGCCAGCAGCCCCGTTCCGAGCGGGAGCCCCCACGAGCAGTACTTC. Translating it yields CASSPVPSGSPHEQYF.

V and J are TRBV12-5 and TRBJ2-2, with 7 bases identical to TRBD2. The CDR3 covers 15 residues. Germline V gives CDR1 LGHNT, CDR2 FRNRAP. V trimming: 8 bases; J trimming: 1 base; junction bases outside the gene matches: 7. CDR3 DNA: TGTGCTAGTTCCCCGGGGGGAGGGAACACCGGGGAGCTGTTTTTT. Protein product: CASSPGGGNTGELFF. Using reference TRBV12-5 and TRBJ2-2 for the parts outside the CDR3, the full variable domain is DARVTQTPRHKVTEMGQEVTMRCQPILGHNTVFWYRQTMMQGLELLAYFRNRAPLDDSGMPKDRFSAEMPDATLATLKIQPSEPRDSAVYFCASSPGGGNTGELFFGEGSRLTVL.

This clone was counted once. The rearrangement uses TRBV28 and TRBJ1-1; a weak D match, TRBD1 (6 bases). The CDR3 totals 12 residues. Trimming cost V 5 bases and J 4 bases, with 8 bases left between them. Looked up from germline, CDR1 is MDHEN and CDR2 is SYDVKM. This chain's CDR3 is CASSNRVTEAFF. CDR3 in DNA: TGTGCCAGCAGTAACAGGGTCACTGAAGCTTTCTTT.

The sample holds a few counts of this clone. Other DNA sequences in the sample encode the same CDR3. The V gene is TRBV9, the J gene TRBJ2-7; D may be TRBD2 (6 bases). The CDR3 spans 14 residues. Trimming removed 1 base from V and 3 bases from J, with 11 bases in between. CDR1 and CDR2 from the germline V gene are SGDLS and YYNGEE. In DNA form, the CDR3 reads TGTGCCAGCAGCGTATTATGGGAGGACTACGAGCAGTACTTC. This translates into CASSVLWEDYEQYF.

This chain joins TRBV25-1 and TRBJ1-3, with D hard to call. V was shortened by 0 bases and J by 0 bases, with 6 bases between the two germline ends. This CDR3 comprises 15 residues. Germline CDR1 MGHDK, CDR2 SYGVNS. CDR3 DNA sequence: TGTGCCAGCAGTGAATATTCGATCTCTGGAAACACCATATATTTT. It encodes CASSEYSISGNTIYF.

As for this clone: Other DNA sequences in this sample translate to the same CDR3. The chain has TRBV2 and TRBJ2-5, with D unresolved. The CDR3 is 11 amino acids. Germline V gene lookup returns CDR1 SNHLY and CDR2 FYNNEI. V gave up 5 bases and J gave up 5 bases, with 6 bases separating them. The CDR3 nucleotides read TGTGCCAGCAGTCCCGGGGAGACCCAGTACTTC. Amino acid sequence: CASSPGETQYF.

V gene TRBV28 combines with J gene TRBJ1-1; D may be TRBD1 (5 bases). Per germline, CDR1 MDHEN and CDR2 SYDVKM. The CDR3 is 15 amino acids. V dropped 3 bases and J dropped 5 bases, with 16 bases sitting between them. The CDR3 loop is CASSFGRGRETEAFF. CDR3 DNA: TGTGCCAGCAGTTTTGGTAGGGGCCGGGAGACTGAAGCTTTCTTT.

This clone appeared a few times. Other DNA sequences in the same sample also yield this CDR3. DNA of the CDR3: TGCGCCAGCAGCTTGGGAGGAGGAAGCTCCTACAATGAGCAGTTCTTC. It codes for CASSLGGGSSYNEQFF. This sequence joins TRBV5-1 and TRBJ2-1; D may be TRBD2 (5 bases). The CDR3 extends over 16 amino acids. CDR1 and CDR2 (germline): SGHRS, YFSETQ. V shed 0 bases and J shed 0 bases, with 10 bases lying between them. The whole variable domain, filled in from reference TRBV5-1 and TRBJ2-1, reads KAGVTQTPRYLIKTRGQQVTLSCSPISGHRSVSWYQQTPGQGLQFLFEYFSETQRNKGNFPGRFSGRQFSNSRSEMNVSTLELGDSALYLCASSLGGGSSYNEQFFGPGTRLTVL.

The chain has TRBV5-4 and TRBJ1-2; D gene ambiguous. The CDR3 has 13 amino acids. The V end was cut by 4 bases, the J end by 3 bases, with 10 bases between. CDR1 SGHNT and CDR2 YYREEE come from the germline V gene (reference sequence). CDR3 loop: CASSPTWDYGYTF. The DNA of the CDR3 is TGTGCCAGCAGCCCGACATGGGACTATGGCTACACCTTC. The variable domain in full, with the rest retrieved from reference TRBV5-4 and TRBJ1-2, is ETGVTQSPTHLIKTRGQQVTLRCSSQSGHNTVSWYQQALGQGPQFIFQYYREEENGRGNFPPRFSGLQFPNYSSELNVNALELDDSALYLCASSPTWDYGYTFGSGTRLTVV.

CDR3 DNA sequence: TGTGCCAGCAGCTTTATATTCAGCCCCGGGGGCTACACCTTC. Amino acids: CASSFIFSPGGYTF. The chain uses TRBV5-4 and TRBJ1-2; no definite D call. V lost 2 bases and J lost 8, with 16 bases in between. The CDR3 has 14 amino acids. The germline V gene encodes CDR1 SGHNT and CDR2 YYREEE (reference sequence).

CDR3 region: CASSLSGFSYNEQFF. CDR3 nucleotide sequence: TGTGCCAGCAGCTTGAGCGGGTTTTCCTACAATGAGCAGTTCTTC. This chain connects TRBV7-2 to TRBJ2-1, with D possibly being TRBD2 (6 bases). In germline, CDR1 is SGHTA, CDR2 FQGNSA. Deletions cut 3 bases from V and 1 base from J, with 10 bases between. CDR3 size: 15 residues.

For this clone: This may be a read error: a much more frequent sequence differs by one nucleotide. The CDR3 sequence is CASSLSDTEAFF. The CDR3 bases are TGTGCCAGCAGTTTATCGGACACTGAAGCTTTCTTT. The rearrangement uses TRBV28 and TRBJ1-1; D is unclear. The CDR3 is 12 amino acids. Per the germline V gene, CDR1 is MDHEN and CDR2 is SYDVKM. Between the trimmed V and J ends, which lost 1 base and 3 bases, there was a span of 3 bases.

As regards this clone: A read error may explain this, as a much larger clone is one base away. The same CDR3 can be traced to other DNA sequences in this sample. V gene TRBV7-9 combines with J gene TRBJ1-1; unclear D gene. Germline loops: CDR1 SEHNR, CDR2 FQNEAQ (reference sequence). This CDR3 is built from 12 residues. The CDR3 coding sequence is TGCGCCAGCAGCTTGGGCCGGGGAGGGGCTTTCTTT. Protein sequence: CASSLGRGGAFF.

The chain uses TRBV30 and TRBJ1-2; no firm D call. Germline loops: CDR1 GTSNPN, CDR2 SVGIG (reference sequence). With 0 bases removed from V and 0 bases from J, the gap between germline ends came to 11 bases. The CDR3 loop spans 15 amino acids. The CDR3 DNA reads TGTGCCTGGAGTGTAACTACAGCCGCTAACTATGGCTACACCTTC. This codes for CAWSVTTAANYGYTF.

This clone was seen once. The rearrangement uses TRBV11-1 and TRBJ2-5, with 8 nucleotides matching TRBD1. The end of the DNA fits TRBJ2-7 better, so the J call may be wrong. The CDR3 totals 15 residues. Germline loops: CDR1 SGHAT, CDR2 FQDESV (reference sequence). CDR3 region: CASSLGQGPRHEQYF. The DNA for the CDR3 is TGTGCCAGCAGCTTAGGACAGGGGCCGCGGCACGAGCAGTACTTC.

The V call is TRBV11-2, the J call TRBJ2-3, with TRBD1 as a possible D gene (6 bases). This CDR3 spans 14 amino acids. Trimming stripped 4 bases from V and 1 base from J, with 9 bases between. In germline, CDR1 is SGHAT, CDR2 FQNNGV. CDR3 coding DNA: TGTGCCAGCAGCTCCGGACAGCGCACAGATACGCAGTATTTT. It is translated as CASSSGQRTDTQYF.

The rearrangement uses TRBV7-2 and TRBJ2-7, with no clear D. This CDR3 contains 15 residues. The germline V and J ends were trimmed by 3 bases and 4 bases, with 16 bases remaining between them. Germline CDR1 SGHTA, CDR2 FQGNSA. CDR3 sequence (DNA): TGTGCCAGCAGCTTCGAACCTGGTAGGAGTTACGAGCAGTACTTC. Translated, it gives CASSFEPGRSYEQYF.

The chain employs TRBV5-8 and TRBJ1-4, with unresolved D. This CDR3 is 11 amino acids long. Germline-derived CDR1 and CDR2 are SGHTS and YDEGEE. The V gene lost 0 bases and the J gene lost 7 bases, with 1 base spanning the gap. The CDR3 sequence is CASSLGEKLFF. CDR3 nucleotide sequence: TGTGCCAGCAGCTTGGGTGAAAAACTGTTTTTT.